This T cell receptor (beta chain) was obtained from a study of blood T cell repertoires in COVID-19. About the research overall: Sources were T cells, B-cell-depleted T cells, or PBMCs; the material itself was cDNA or gDNA.

In the original workflow: For nucleated cells, counts were estimated from reference gene primer amplification. Generated by immunoSEQ multiplex PCR, the TCRdb table keeps only in-frame clones and is missing some. That table supplies the V and J calls and clone size; D and trimming were determined from the DNA. The sample consists of 300,000 or so clones, roughly nine tenths of them appearing once. Sequencing was performed on PBMCs or T cells enriched from blood (not recorded which). The clonotype comes from a woman aged 25 to 39 who had recovered from COVID-19.

CDR3 loop: CAWSVRGRNEKLFF. CDR3 coding DNA: TGTGCCTGGAGTGTACGAGGCAGAAATGAAAAACTGTTTTTT. V usage is TRBV30 and J usage is TRBJ1-4, with unresolved D. This CDR3 contains 14 residues. Trimming cost V 0 bases and J 5 bases, with 10 bases left between them. CDR1 is GTSNPN and CDR2 is SVGIG in the germline V gene (reference sequence).